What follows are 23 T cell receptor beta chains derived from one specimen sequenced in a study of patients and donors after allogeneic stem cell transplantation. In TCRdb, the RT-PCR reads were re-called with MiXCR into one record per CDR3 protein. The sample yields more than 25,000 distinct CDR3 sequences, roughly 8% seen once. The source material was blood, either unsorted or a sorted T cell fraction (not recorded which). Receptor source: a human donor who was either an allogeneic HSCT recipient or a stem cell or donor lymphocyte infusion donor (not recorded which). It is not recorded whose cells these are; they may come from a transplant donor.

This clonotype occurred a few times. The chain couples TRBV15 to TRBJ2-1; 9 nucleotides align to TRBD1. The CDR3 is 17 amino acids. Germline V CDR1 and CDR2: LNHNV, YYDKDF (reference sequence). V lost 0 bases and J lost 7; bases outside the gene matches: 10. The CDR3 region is CATSRDWGQGSTNEQFF. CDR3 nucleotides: TGTGCCACCAGCAGAGATTGGGGACAGGGTAGCACGAATGAGCAGTTCTTC.

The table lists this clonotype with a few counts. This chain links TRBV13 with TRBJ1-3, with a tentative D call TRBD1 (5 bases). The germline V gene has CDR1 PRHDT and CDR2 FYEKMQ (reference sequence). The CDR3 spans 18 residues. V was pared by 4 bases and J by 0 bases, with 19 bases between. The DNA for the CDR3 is TGTGCCAGCAGCTCGTTTGTGGGGACGCCGGCCTCTGGAAACACCATATATTTT. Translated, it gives CASSSFVGTPASGNTIYF.

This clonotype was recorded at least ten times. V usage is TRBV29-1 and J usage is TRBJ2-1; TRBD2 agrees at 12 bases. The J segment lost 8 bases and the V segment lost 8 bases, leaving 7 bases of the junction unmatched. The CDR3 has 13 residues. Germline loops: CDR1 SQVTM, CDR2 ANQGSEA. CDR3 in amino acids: CSPQRLAGDEQFF. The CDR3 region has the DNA TGCAGCCCCCAGCGACTAGCGGGAGATGAGCAGTTCTTC.

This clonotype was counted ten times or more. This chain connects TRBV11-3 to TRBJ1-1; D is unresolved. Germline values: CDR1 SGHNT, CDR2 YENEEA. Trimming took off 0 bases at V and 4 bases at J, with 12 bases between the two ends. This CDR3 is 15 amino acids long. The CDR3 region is CASSLEAQGSTEAFF. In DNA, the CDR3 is TGTGCCAGCAGCTTAGAGGCCCAAGGGAGCACTGAAGCTTTCTTT.

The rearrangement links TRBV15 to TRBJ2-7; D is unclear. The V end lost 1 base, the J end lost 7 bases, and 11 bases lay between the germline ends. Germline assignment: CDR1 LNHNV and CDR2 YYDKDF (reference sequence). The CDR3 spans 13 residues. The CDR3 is CATSRGQAREQYF. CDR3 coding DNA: TGTGCCACCAGCAGAGGGCAGGCCAGGGAGCAGTACTTC.

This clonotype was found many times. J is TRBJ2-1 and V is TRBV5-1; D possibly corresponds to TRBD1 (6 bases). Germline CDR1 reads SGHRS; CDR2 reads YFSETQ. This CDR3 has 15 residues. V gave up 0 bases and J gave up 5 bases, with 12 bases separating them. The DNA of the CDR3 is TGCGCCAGCAGCTTGGGTGGGACAACCAACAATGAGCAGTTCTTC. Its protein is CASSLGGTTNNEQFF.

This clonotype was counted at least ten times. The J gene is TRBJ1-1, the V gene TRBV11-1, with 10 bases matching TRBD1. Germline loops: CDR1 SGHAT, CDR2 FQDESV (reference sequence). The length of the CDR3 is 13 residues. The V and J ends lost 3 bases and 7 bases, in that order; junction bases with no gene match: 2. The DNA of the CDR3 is TGTGCCAGCAGCTTGACAGGGGGCAATGAAGCTTTCTTT. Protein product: CASSLTGGNEAFF.

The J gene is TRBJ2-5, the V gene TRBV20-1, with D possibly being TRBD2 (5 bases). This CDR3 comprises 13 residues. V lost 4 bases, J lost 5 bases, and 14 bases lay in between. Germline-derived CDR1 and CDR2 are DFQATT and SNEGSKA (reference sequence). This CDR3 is CSAKDFRLETQYF. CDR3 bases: TGCAGTGCTAAGGACTTTAGATTGGAGACCCAGTACTTC.

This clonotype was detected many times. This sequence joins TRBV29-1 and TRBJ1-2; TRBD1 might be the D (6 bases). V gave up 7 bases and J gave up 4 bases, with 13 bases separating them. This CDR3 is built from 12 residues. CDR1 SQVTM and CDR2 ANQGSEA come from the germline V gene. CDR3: CSGDQDSYGYTF. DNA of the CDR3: TGCAGCGGGGACCAGGACAGCTATGGCTACACCTTC.

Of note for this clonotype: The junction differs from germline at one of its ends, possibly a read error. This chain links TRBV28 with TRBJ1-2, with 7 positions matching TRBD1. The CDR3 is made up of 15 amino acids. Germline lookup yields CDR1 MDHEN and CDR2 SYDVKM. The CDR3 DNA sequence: TGTACCAGCCTCTTGTGGGGGACAGCTTCCTATGGCTACACCTTC. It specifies CTSLLWGTASYGYTF.

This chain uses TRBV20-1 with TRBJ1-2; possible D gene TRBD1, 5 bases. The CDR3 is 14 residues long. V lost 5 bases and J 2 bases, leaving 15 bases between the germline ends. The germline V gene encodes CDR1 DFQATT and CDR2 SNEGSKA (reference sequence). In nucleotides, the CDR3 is TGCAGTGCTCAGGTACTGGGACGGAACTATGGCTACACCTTC. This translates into CSAQVLGRNYGYTF.

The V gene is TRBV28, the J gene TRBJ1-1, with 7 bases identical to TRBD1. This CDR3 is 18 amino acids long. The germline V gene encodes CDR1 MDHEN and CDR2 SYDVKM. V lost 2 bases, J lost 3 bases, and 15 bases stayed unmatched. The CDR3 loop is CASSLPPQNRGRDTEAFF. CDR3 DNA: TGTGCCAGCAGTTTACCCCCCCAAAACAGGGGTAGGGACACTGAAGCTTTCTTT.

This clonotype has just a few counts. The chain's CDR3 is CASSLPLVGSDTQYF. The CDR3 nucleotides are TGCGCCAGCAGCTTACCTTTGGTCGGGTCGGATACGCAGTATTTT. This rearrangement joins TRBV5-1 to TRBJ2-3; D is unclear. This CDR3 region has 15 residues. The germline V gene encodes CDR1 SGHRS and CDR2 YFSETQ. V dropped 2 bases and J dropped 6 bases, with 16 bases sitting between them. The full variable domain, its missing parts supplied by reference TRBV5-1 and TRBJ2-3, is KAGVTQTPRYLIKTRGQQVTLSCSPISGHRSVSWYQQTPGQGLQFLFEYFSETQRNKGNFPGRFSGRQFSNSRSEMNVSTLELGDSALYLCASSLPLVGSDTQYFGPGTRLTVL.

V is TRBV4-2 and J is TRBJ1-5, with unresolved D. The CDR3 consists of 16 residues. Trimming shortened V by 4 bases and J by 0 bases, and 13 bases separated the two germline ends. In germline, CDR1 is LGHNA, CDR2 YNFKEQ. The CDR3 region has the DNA TGTGCCAGCAGCCCTCGGATGGTTTATAGCAATCAGCCCCAGCATTTT. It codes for CASSPRMVYSNQPQHF.

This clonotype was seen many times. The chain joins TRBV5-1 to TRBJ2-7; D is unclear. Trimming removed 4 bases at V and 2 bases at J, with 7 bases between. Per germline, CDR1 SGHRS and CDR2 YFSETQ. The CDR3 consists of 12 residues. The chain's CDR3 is CASSSRPYEQYF. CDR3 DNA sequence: TGCGCCAGCAGCAGCAGACCCTACGAGCAGTACTTC.

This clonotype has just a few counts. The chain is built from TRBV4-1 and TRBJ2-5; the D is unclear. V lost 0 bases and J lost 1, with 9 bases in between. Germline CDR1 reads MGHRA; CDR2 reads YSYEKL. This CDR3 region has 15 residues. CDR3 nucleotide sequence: TGCGCCAGCAGCCAAGATGTGAACAGCCAAGAGACCCAGTACTTC. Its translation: CASSQDVNSQETQYF.

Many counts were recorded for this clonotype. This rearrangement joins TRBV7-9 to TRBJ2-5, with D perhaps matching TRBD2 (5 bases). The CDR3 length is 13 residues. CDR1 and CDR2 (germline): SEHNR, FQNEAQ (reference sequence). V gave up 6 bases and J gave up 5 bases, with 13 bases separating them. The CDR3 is CASRVRERETQYF. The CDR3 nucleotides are TGTGCCAGCAGAGTAAGGGAGCGGGAGACCCAGTACTTC.

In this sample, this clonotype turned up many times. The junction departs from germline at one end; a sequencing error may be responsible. CDR3 amino acids: CASSLGGGGNTIYF. CDR3 nucleotides: TGTGCCAGCAGCTTAGGCGGGGGGGGAAACACCATATATTTT. This chain joins TRBV12-3 or TRBV12-4 and TRBJ1-3, with TRBD1 as a possible D gene (5 bases). CDR3 size: 14 residues.

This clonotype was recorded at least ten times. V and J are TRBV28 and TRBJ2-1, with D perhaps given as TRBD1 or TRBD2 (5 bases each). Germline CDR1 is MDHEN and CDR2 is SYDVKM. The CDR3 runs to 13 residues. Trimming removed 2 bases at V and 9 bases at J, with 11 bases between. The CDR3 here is CASSLVWGSEQFF. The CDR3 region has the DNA TGTGCCAGCAGTTTAGTGTGGGGGAGTGAGCAGTTCTTC. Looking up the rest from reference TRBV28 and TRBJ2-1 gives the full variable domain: DVKVTQSSRYLVKRTGEKVFLECVQDMDHENMFWYRQDPGLGLRLIYFSYDVKMKEKGDIPEGYSVSREKKERFSLILESASTNQTSMYLCASSLVWGSEQFFGPGTRLTVL.

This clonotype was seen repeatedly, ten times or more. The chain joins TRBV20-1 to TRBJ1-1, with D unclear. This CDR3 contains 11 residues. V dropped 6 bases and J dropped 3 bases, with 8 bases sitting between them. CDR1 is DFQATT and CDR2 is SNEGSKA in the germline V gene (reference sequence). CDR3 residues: CSADSDTEAFF. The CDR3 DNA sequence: TGCAGTGCCGACTCGGACACTGAAGCTTTCTTT.

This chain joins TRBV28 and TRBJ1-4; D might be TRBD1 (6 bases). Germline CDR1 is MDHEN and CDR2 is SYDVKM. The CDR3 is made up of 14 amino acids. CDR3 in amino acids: CGREPDSLNEKLFF. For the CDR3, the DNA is TGTGGGAGGGAGCCGGACAGCTTAAATGAAAAACTGTTTTTT.

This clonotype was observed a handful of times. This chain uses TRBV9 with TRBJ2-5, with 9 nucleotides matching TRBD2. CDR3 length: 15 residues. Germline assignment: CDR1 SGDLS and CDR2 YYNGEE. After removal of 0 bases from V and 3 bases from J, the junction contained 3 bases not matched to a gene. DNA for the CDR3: TGTGCCAGCAGCGTAGCTAGCGGGGCCAAAGAGACCCAGTACTTC. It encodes CASSVASGAKETQYF.

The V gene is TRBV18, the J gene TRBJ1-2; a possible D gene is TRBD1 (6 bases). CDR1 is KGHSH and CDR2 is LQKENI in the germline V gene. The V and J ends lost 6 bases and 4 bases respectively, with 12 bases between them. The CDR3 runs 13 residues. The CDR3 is CASSTRGGYGYTF. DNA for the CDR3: TGTGCCAGCTCCACGAGGGGGGGCTATGGCTACACCTTC.